Presented here are 16 T cell receptor beta chains from one specimen sequenced in a study of CXCR3-negative and CXCR3-positive naive CD8 T cells. Their specific antigens are unknown. The TRB cDNA libraries were prepared by 5' RACE with UMI labels. TCRdb re-called the 5' RACE reads and shows each CDR3 protein once, DNA omitted. The sample includes about 63,000 distinct CDR3 sequences. Study results and caveats: Compared with CXCR3-negative naive cells, CXCR3-positive naive cells showed more hydrophobic TRB CDR3s.

The specimen sequenced was naive CXCR3+ CD8+ T cells from blood. The subset denotes: CD45RO-CCR7+CD27+CD95- naive CD8+ T cells expressing CXCR3 (TNR3+). The receptors originated from a human donor in good health. Some clones in this sample may be carry-over from other donors' samples.

The V and J genes are TRBV20-1 and TRBJ2-3. Germline assignment: CDR1 DFQATT and CDR2 SNEGSKA (reference sequence). This CDR3 has 12 residues. The CDR3 loop reads CSVTVVADTQYF.

This chain uses TRBV20-1 with TRBJ1-6; TCRdb returns TRBD1, unconfirmable since there is no DNA. CDR1 is DFQATT, CDR2 SNEGSKA, per germline (reference sequence). This CDR3 has 14 residues. The CDR3 spells CSARGDRENSPLHF.

The chain uses TRBV6-5 and TRBJ2-7; the TCRdb D gene call, TRBD1, has no DNA to confirm it. The CDR3 totals 15 residues. The germline V gene encodes CDR1 MNHEY and CDR2 SVGAGI. This CDR3 reads CASSLMGESSYEQYF.

This sequence joins TRBV14 and TRBJ1-4; absent DNA, TCRdb's TRBD1 call cannot be checked. The CDR3 covers 13 residues. CDR1 is SGHDN, CDR2 FVKESK, per germline. The CDR3 spells CASSPTGDEKLFF.

The CDR3 here is CASSSLTGASYNSPLHF. The chain has TRBV7-9 and TRBJ1-6; TCRdb gives TRBD1 as the D gene, but with no DNA this cannot be confirmed. The CDR3 spans 17 residues. Germline V gene lookup returns CDR1 SEHNR and CDR2 FQNEAQ (reference sequence).

The rearrangement uses TRBV28 and TRBJ2-1; TCRdb selects TRBD1, and the lack of DNA leaves this call unchecked. CDR1 MDHEN and CDR2 SYDVKM come from the germline V gene. The CDR3 has 17 amino acids. CDR3 region: CASPPDRGSGRGDEQFF.

This chain links TRBV9 with TRBJ2-7; with no DNA, the TCRdb D assignment of TRBD1 cannot be verified. Germline V gene sequence: CDR1 SGDLS, CDR2 YYNGEE. CDR3 length equals 14 residues. The CDR3 sequence: CASSAGFFEDEQYF.

The V and J genes are TRBV20-1 and TRBJ1-2; the TCRdb call, TRBD1, lacks DNA for checking. The CDR3 consists of 13 residues. Germline assignment: CDR1 DFQATT and CDR2 SNEGSKA (reference sequence). This chain's CDR3 is CSARTGGDYGYTF.

The chain's CDR3 is CSAPLLHGAFF. V and J are TRBV20-1 and TRBJ1-1; TCRdb's assignment of TRBD1 cannot be checked, as there is no DNA. The germline gives CDR1 DFQATT, CDR2 SNEGSKA (reference sequence). The CDR3 runs 11 residues.

The rearrangement joins TRBV6-1 to TRBJ1-2; TCRdb's D call, TRBD1, is unchecked because there is no DNA. Germline V gene data show CDR1 as MNHNS and CDR2 as SASEGT. The CDR3 sequence is 15 residues long. Here the CDR3 reads CASRTTVDANYGYTF.

This rearrangement joins TRBV21-1 to TRBJ2-2; there is no DNA to check the TCRdb D call of TRBD1. TRBV21-1 is noted as a pseudogene. CDR3 length: 16 residues. CDR3 in amino acids: CASSKSTGDVSGELFF.

CDR3 loop: CASTDAGGPGIQYF. The rearrangement uses TRBV12-3 or TRBV12-4 and TRBJ2-4; there is no DNA to check the TCRdb D call of TRBD2. The CDR3 is 14 residues long.

This chain uses TRBV27 with TRBJ2-1; TCRdb selects TRBD1, and the lack of DNA leaves this call unchecked. The germline V gene encodes CDR1 MNHEY and CDR2 SMNVEV (reference sequence). The length of the CDR3 is 14 residues. The CDR3 loop is CASSPGTVNDEQFF.

This chain connects TRBV29-1 to TRBJ2-7. Per the germline V gene, CDR1 is SQVTM and CDR2 is ANQGSEA. The CDR3 contains 14 residues. The CDR3 region is CSARISGGSYEQYF.

This chain uses TRBV14 with TRBJ2-3; the TRBD1 assignment by TCRdb is unverifiable without DNA. This CDR3 region has 14 residues. Germline V lookup: CDR1 SGHDN, CDR2 FVKESK. The chain's CDR3 is CASSQVVPGDTQYF.

This rearrangement joins TRBV5-1 to TRBJ2-7. This CDR3 is built from 11 residues. Germline CDR1 is SGHRS and CDR2 is YFSETQ. The CDR3 region is CASQGTYEQYF.